The 19 T cell receptor beta chains in this list originate from one sample, sequenced in a study of blood T cell repertoires in COVID-19. Libraries were prepared by immunoSEQ multiplex PCR; TCRdb keeps only in-frame clonotypes and omits some of them. Of tens of thousands of clones detected, roughly 84% appear once; the ten largest clones hold 25% to 30%. Sequencing was carried out using peripheral blood. The origin of the receptors is a human donor in a cohort sampled during active COVID-19.

This clone came up once. The chain joins TRBV7-2 to TRBJ1-5; 9 positions match TRBD1. V dropped 5 bases and J dropped 5; count of bases not matched to a gene: 7. This CDR3 region has 15 residues. Germline V gene data show CDR1 as SGHTA and CDR2 as FQGNSA. The CDR3 is CASSPTTGGDQPQHF. CDR3 nucleotides: TGTGCCAGCAGCCCTACTACAGGGGGCGATCAGCCCCAGCATTTT.

V and J are TRBV6-5 and TRBJ1-1; 10 bases match TRBD1. The junction had 3 bases not matched to a gene; V was cut back by 6 bases and J by 2 bases. The length of the CDR3 is 14 residues. Germline V lookup: CDR1 MNHEY, CDR2 SVGAGI. CDR3 in amino acids: CASSWTGGNTEAFF. The CDR3 DNA follows: TGTGCCAGCAGCTGGACAGGGGGAAACACTGAAGCTTTCTTT.

The J gene is TRBJ2-5, the V gene TRBV13; 10 positions match TRBD1. V gave up 6 bases and J gave up 3 bases; unmatched junction bases: 4. CDR3 size: 14 residues. Germline CDR1 reads PRHDT; CDR2 reads FYEKMQ (reference sequence). Here the CDR3 reads CASRLGTGEETQYF. CDR3 DNA sequence: TGTGCCAGCAGGTTGGGGACAGGGGAAGAGACCCAGTACTTC.

The chain uses TRBV4-1 and TRBJ2-3; D remains unclear. Trimming took off 4 bases at V and 2 bases at J, with 10 bases between the two ends. Germline loops: CDR1 MGHRA, CDR2 YSYEKL. This CDR3 is built from 14 residues. As DNA, the CDR3 is TGCGCCAGCAGCCGCGACACCAACACAGATACGCAGTATTTT. The encoded protein is CASSRDTNTDTQYF.

The chain couples TRBV6-5 to TRBJ2-5; TRBD2 might be the D (7 bases). V dropped 2 bases and J dropped 3 bases, with 16 bases sitting between them. Germline V lookup: CDR1 MNHEY, CDR2 SVGAGI. This CDR3 is built from 16 residues. CDR3 sequence: CASSYRTGAGEETQYF. For the CDR3, the DNA is TGTGCCAGCAGTTACCGCACGGGGGCGGGAGAAGAGACCCAGTACTTC.

This chain uses TRBV5-6 with TRBJ1-2; the D gene is possibly TRBD1 (5 bases). The CDR3 has 13 residues. Germline V gene lookup returns CDR1 SGHDT and CDR2 YYEEEE. The V gene lost 4 bases and the J gene lost 5 bases, with 12 bases spanning the gap. CDR3 protein: CASSPGDLYGYTF. Here the CDR3 DNA reads TGTGCCAGCAGCCCGGGGGACCTATATGGCTACACCTTC.

The chain couples TRBV2 to TRBJ2-5; 12 bases match TRBD2. Per germline, CDR1 SNHLY and CDR2 FYNNEI. This CDR3 has 16 residues. Trimming cost V 5 bases and J 0 bases; bases outside gene matches: 4. The CDR3 is CASSTSGGTYQETQYF. Here the CDR3 DNA reads TGTGCCAGCAGTACTAGCGGGGGGACTTACCAAGAGACCCAGTACTTC.

The chain carries TRBV18 and TRBJ2-3, with TRBD1 matching 8 bases. Looked up from germline, CDR1 is KGHSH and CDR2 is LQKENI. The CDR3 runs to 15 residues. The trim removed 3 bases at V and 5 bases at J, leaving 7 bases unmatched. The CDR3 spells CASSPMTGDGDTQYF. The CDR3 DNA follows: TGTGCCAGCTCACCTATGACAGGGGATGGAGATACGCAGTATTTT. The whole variable domain, remainder taken from reference TRBV18 and TRBJ2-3, is NAGVMQNPRHLVRRRGQEARLRCSPMKGHSHVYWYRQLPEEGLKFMVYLQKENIIDESGMPKERFSAEFPKEGPSILRIQQVVRGDSAAYFCASSPMTGDGDTQYFGPGTRLTVL.

The rearrangement uses TRBV6-6 and TRBJ1-2; D is ambiguous. The V gene's germline CDR1 is MNHNY and CDR2 SVGAGI (reference sequence). The CDR3 runs 13 residues. V lost 6 bases and J 7 bases, leaving 15 bases between the germline ends. The CDR3 loop is CASSSRTRGGYTF. The CDR3 DNA follows: TGTGCCAGCAGCAGCCGGACTCGGGGTGGCTACACCTTC.

This clone was seen just once. The gene calls are TRBV27 and TRBJ2-1, with D maybe TRBD2 (7 bases). CDR1 and CDR2 (germline): MNHEY, SMNVEV (reference sequence). CDR3 length: 14 amino acids. V was trimmed by 4 bases and J by 4 bases, leaving 11 bases between them. This chain's CDR3 is CASSYGGRYNEQFF. The CDR3 coding sequence is TGTGCCAGCAGTTACGGGGGGCGATACAATGAGCAGTTCTTC.

V and J are TRBV28 and TRBJ1-4, with TRBD1 identical over 8 bases. CDR1 is MDHEN and CDR2 is SYDVKM in the germline V gene. Trimming cost V 5 bases and J 6 bases; bases outside gene matches: 11. The length of the CDR3 is 16 residues. The CDR3 DNA reads TGTGCCAGCAGTACAGGGGGAGGGCTGGGAGATGAAAAACTGTTTTTT. It translates to CASSTGGGLGDEKLFF.

V and J are TRBV21-1 and TRBJ1-2; TRBD1 is taken as the D call from the table, unchecked against the DNA. TRBV21-1 is listed as a pseudogene. This CDR3 comprises 13 residues. Here the CDR3 reads CASSTYRGFGYTF. DNA for the CDR3: TGTGCCAGCAGCACATACAGGGGCTTCGGCTACACCTTC.

The V gene is TRBV11-2, the J gene TRBJ1-3; 8 bases map to TRBD1. This CDR3 has 16 amino acids. Germline lookup yields CDR1 SGHAT and CDR2 FQNNGV. The V segment lost 1 base and the J segment 4 bases; nucleotides outside the gene matches: 6. CDR3 residues: CASSLGQGASGNTIYF. Here the CDR3 DNA reads TGTGCCAGCAGCTTAGGGCAGGGGGCATCGGGAAACACCATATATTTT.

The V gene is TRBV2, the J gene TRBJ1-2; no reliable D call. Germline CDR1 is SNHLY and CDR2 is FYNNEI. This CDR3 contains 13 residues. V dropped 7 bases and J dropped 4 bases, with 13 bases sitting between them. The CDR3 loop is CASNGGPRYGYTF. In DNA, the CDR3 is TGTGCCAGCAACGGCGGGCCTCGCTATGGCTACACCTTC.

This clone was seen only a few times. The rearrangement joins TRBV29-1 to TRBJ2-2, with D maybe TRBD1 (6 bases). Germline values: CDR1 SQVTM, CDR2 ANQGSEA. V lost 6 bases and J lost 5, with 19 bases in between. The CDR3 extends over 15 amino acids. The CDR3 spells CSVAQGQLGTGELFF. DNA for the CDR3: TGCAGCGTAGCGCAGGGGCAGTTGGGGACCGGGGAGCTGTTTTTT.

This chain connects TRBV7-9 to TRBJ2-7, with TRBD1 matching over 9 bases. The CDR3 covers 14 residues. V gave up 5 bases and J gave up 2 bases; unmatched junction bases: 4. Germline loops: CDR1 SEHNR, CDR2 FQNEAQ (reference sequence). CDR3: CASSGWDRAYEQYF. The CDR3 region has the DNA TGTGCCAGCAGCGGGTGGGACAGGGCCTACGAGCAGTACTTC.

This rearrangement joins TRBV6-5 to TRBJ2-7; 10 bases fit TRBD1. V lost 5 bases, J lost 5 bases, and 6 bases stayed unmatched. The CDR3 has 14 amino acids. CDR1 is MNHEY, CDR2 SVGAGI, per germline. DNA of the CDR3: TGTGCCAGCAGTCATGACAGGGGGCCCCACGAGCAGTACTTC. This encodes CASSHDRGPHEQYF.

Only one count was recorded for this clone. This rearrangement joins TRBV9 to TRBJ1-2; tentative D call: TRBD1 (5 bases). V was cut by 2 bases and J by 5 bases, with 13 bases left in between. This CDR3 is 14 amino acids long. Germline CDR1 and CDR2: SGDLS and YYNGEE. CDR3 protein: CASSVSDSHYGYTF. The CDR3 DNA is TGTGCCAGCAGCGTGTCCGACAGTCATTATGGCTACACCTTC.

J is TRBJ2-3 and V is TRBV6-1; TRBD2 matches 11 bases. CDR3 length: 17 amino acids. V gave up 6 bases and J gave up 5 bases; unmatched junction bases: 13. CDR1 is MNHNS, CDR2 SASEGT, per germline. CDR3 residues: CASSEWVSGGAGDTQYF. CDR3 coding DNA: TGTGCCAGCAGCGAATGGGTTAGCGGGGGGGCCGGAGATACGCAGTATTTT.